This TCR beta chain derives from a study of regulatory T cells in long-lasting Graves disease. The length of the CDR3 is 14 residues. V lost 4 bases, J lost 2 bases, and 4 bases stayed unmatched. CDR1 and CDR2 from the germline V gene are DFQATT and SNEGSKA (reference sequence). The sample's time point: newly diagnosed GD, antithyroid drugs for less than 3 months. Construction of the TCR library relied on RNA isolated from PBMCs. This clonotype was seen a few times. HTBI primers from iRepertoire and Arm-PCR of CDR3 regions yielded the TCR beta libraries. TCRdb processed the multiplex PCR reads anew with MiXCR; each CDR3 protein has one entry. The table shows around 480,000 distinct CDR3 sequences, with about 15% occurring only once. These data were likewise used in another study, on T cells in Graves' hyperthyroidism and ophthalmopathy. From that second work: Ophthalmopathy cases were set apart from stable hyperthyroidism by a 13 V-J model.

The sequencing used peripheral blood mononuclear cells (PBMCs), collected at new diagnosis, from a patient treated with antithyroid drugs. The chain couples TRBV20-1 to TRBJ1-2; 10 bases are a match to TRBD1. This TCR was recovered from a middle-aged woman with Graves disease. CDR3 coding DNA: TGCAGTGCTACGGCGGGACAGGGGAACTATGGCTACACCTTC. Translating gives CSATAGQGNYGYTF.